The 5 T cell receptor beta chains in this list originate from one sample, sequenced in a study of beta chain features in type 1 diabetes. Notes on the study in general: Patients with Type 1 diabetes showed moderately but significantly shorter TCRB CDR3s in all four CD4+ subsets.

Expressed TCRB transcripts were sequenced because the entire RNA isolate underwent reverse transcription. Only in-frame clones appear in the TCRdb table, and some are missing; sequencing was by immunoSEQ multiplex PCR. The profile shows under 300,000 clones, roughly a quarter of them singletons. Their cognate antigens are unknown. Sequencing input: naive CD4+ T cells from blood. The receptors shown here come from a woman aged 25-40 years with type 1 diabetes.

This clone turned up a few times. V gene TRBV7-8 combines with J gene TRBJ2-4; 9 nucleotides line up with TRBD2. The CDR3 runs 17 residues. The germline V gene encodes CDR1 SGHVS and CDR2 FQNEAQ. V lost 5 bases to trimming and J lost 3 bases; unmatched junction nucleotides: 11. CDR3 nucleotides: TGTGCCAGCAGCCCCTTACCTAGCGGGGTCTACAAAAACATTCAGTACTTC. It encodes CASSPLPSGVYKNIQYF.

V and J are TRBV19 and TRBJ2-7, with TRBD2 matching over 8 bases. CDR1 is LNHDA and CDR2 is SQIVND in the germline V gene (reference sequence). The CDR3 totals 13 residues. J was trimmed by 3 bases and V by 7 bases; bases with no gene match: 5. In nucleotides, the CDR3 is TGTGCCAGTAAGTCGGGAGGGGACTACGAGCAGTACTTC. This gives the protein CASKSGGDYEQYF.

The chain uses TRBV18 and TRBJ1-1, with TRBD1 matching over 11 bases. This CDR3 comprises 14 residues. Germline trimming cut 2 bases from V and 9 bases from J; bases unmatched to any gene: 5. Germline CDR1 reads KGHSH; CDR2 reads LQKENI. DNA for the CDR3: TGTGCCAGCTCACCAGGAGGACAGGGGGCTCAAGCTTTCTTT. Protein product: CASSPGGQGAQAFF.

This clone appeared a few times. The genes are TRBV30 and TRBJ2-5; TRBD1 might be the D (7 bases). Trimming cost V 4 bases and J 2 bases, with 14 bases left between them. CDR3 length: 14 amino acids. Germline V gene sequence: CDR1 GTSNPN, CDR2 SVGIG (reference sequence). This CDR3 reads CAWNRQGGQETQYF. The CDR3 DNA reads as TGTGCCTGGAATCGACAGGGAGGACAAGAGACCCAGTACTTC.

The chain combines TRBV29-1 with TRBJ2-5; TRBD2 is a possible D gene (5 bases). TRBJ2-7 explains the end of the DNA better; the J call may be wrong. The CDR3 has 14 amino acids. CDR1 is SQVTM, CDR2 ANQGSEA, per germline. The CDR3 reads CSVEDPGSSYEQYF. CDR3 bases: TGCAGCGTTGAAGATCCTGGGAGCTCCTACGAGCAGTACTTC.